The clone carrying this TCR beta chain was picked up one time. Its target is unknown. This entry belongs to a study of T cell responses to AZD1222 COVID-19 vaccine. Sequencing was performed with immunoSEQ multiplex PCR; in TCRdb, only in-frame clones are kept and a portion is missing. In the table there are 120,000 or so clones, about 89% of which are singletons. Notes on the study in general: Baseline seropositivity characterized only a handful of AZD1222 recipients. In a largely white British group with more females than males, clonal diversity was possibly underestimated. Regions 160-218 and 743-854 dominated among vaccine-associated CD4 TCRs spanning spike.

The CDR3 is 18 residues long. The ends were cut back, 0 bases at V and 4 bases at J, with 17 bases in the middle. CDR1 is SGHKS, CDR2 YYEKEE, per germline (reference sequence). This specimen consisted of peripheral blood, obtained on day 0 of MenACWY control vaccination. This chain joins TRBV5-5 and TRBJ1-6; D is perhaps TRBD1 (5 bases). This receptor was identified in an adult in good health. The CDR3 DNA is TGTGCCAGCAGCTTGGGTCAGGGTTCTGGGGCTTATAATTCACCCCTCCACTTT. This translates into CASSLGQGSGAYNSPLHF. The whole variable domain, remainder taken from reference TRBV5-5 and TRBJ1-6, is DAGVTQSPTHLIKTRGQQVTLRCSPISGHKSVSWYQQVLGQGPQFIFQYYEKEERGRGNFPDRFSARQFPNYSSELNVNALLLGDSALYLCASSLGQGSGAYNSPLHFGNGTRLTVT.